The rows below give T cell receptor beta chains drawn from one sample of a study of beta chain features in type 1 diabetes. Using immunoSEQ multiplex PCR, the repertoire was profiled, and TCRdb retains in-frame clones only, with some absent. The table has hundreds of thousands of clones, over 13% seen once; the top ten hold just under 0.04%. The sample consisted of naive CD4+ T cells from blood. The receptors derive from a man between 18 and 35 years old with type 1 diabetes. The CDR3 runs from the conserved cysteine through the conserved F or W. Each record gives: clone size, J gene, V gene, D gene, CDR3 DNA, CDR3 protein. A D gene is named only where the DNA matches it firmly. Clone size is not always given. Where it is, it says once, few, many or a class for expanded clones.

clone size: few
J gene: TRBJ2-3
V gene: TRBV28
D gene: NA
CDR3 DNA: TGTGCCAGCAGTTCTGCGGGGGCCTATCCGGATACGCAGTATTTT
CDR3 protein: CASSSAGAYPDTQYF

clone size: few
J gene: TRBJ2-7
V gene: TRBV30
D gene: NA
CDR3 DNA: TGTGCCTGGAGTAACCCCGCAGGGGCCTACGAGCAGTACTTC
CDR3 protein: CAWSNPAGAYEQYF

clone size: few
J gene: TRBJ2-4
V gene: TRBV30
D gene: TRBD2
CDR3 DNA: TGTGCCTGGGGAGGGAGACTAGCGGGAGTCTCCAAAAACATTCAGTACTTC
CDR3 protein: CAWGGRLAGVSKNIQYF

clone size: few
J gene: TRBJ2-1
V gene: TRBV5-4
D gene: TRBD1
CDR3 DNA: TGTGCCAGCAGATCATCCGGGACAGCCACCAATGAGCAGTTCTTC
CDR3 protein: CASRSSGTATNEQFF

clone size: few
J gene: TRBJ1-5
V gene: TRBV19
D gene: NA
CDR3 DNA: TGTGCCAGTAGAGGAGTCTATCAGCCCCAGCATTTT
CDR3 protein: CASRGVYQPQHF

clone size: NA
J gene: TRBJ2-5
V gene: TRBV11-3
D gene: NA
CDR3 DNA: TGTGCCAGCAGCTTAGATTGGAGGGACCAGTACTTC
CDR3 protein: CASSLDWRDQYF

clone size: NA
J gene: TRBJ2-7
V gene: TRBV7-9
D gene: NA
CDR3 DNA: TGTGCCAGCAGCTTAGTTCAGGCGGGAAACTACGAGCAGTACTTC
CDR3 protein: CASSLVQAGNYEQYF

clone size: few
J gene: TRBJ1-6
V gene: TRBV19
D gene: NA
CDR3 DNA: TGTGCCAGTAGTATACAGGGAGGAGACTCACCCCTCCACTTT
CDR3 protein: CASSIQGGDSPLHF

clone size: few
J gene: TRBJ2-3
V gene: TRBV7-9
D gene: TRBD1
CDR3 DNA: TGTGCCAGCAGCTTCTCCGGGACAGGGACAGATACGCAGTATTTT
CDR3 protein: CASSFSGTGTDTQYF

clone size: few
J gene: TRBJ2-7
V gene: TRBV15
D gene: TRBD1
CDR3 DNA: TGTGCCACCAGCAGTGGGACAGTTCGCTCCTACGAGCAGTACTTC
CDR3 protein: CATSSGTVRSYEQYF

clone size: NA
J gene: TRBJ2-5
V gene: TRBV9
D gene: NA
CDR3 DNA: TGTGCCAGCAGCGTAGGCACCGGAACAGCCCTAGAGACCCAGTACTTC
CDR3 protein: CASSVGTGTALETQYF

clone size: NA
J gene: TRBJ2-1
V gene: TRBV6-5
D gene: NA
CDR3 DNA: TGTGCCAGCAGTTACAGGGGTGGGTTCGATGAGCAGTTCTTC
CDR3 protein: CASSYRGGFDEQFF

clone size: NA
J gene: TRBJ2-1
V gene: TRBV19
D gene: TRBD2
CDR3 DNA: TGTGCCAGTAGTATGGGACTAGCGGCTTACAATGAGCAGTTCTTC
CDR3 protein: CASSMGLAAYNEQFF

clone size: NA
J gene: TRBJ1-6
V gene: TRBV30
D gene: NA
CDR3 DNA: TGTGCCTGGAGCCCCGGGCCCTCGACCCTCCACTTT
CDR3 protein: CAWSPGPSTLHF

clone size: few
J gene: TRBJ1-4
V gene: TRBV5-6
D gene: NA
CDR3 DNA: TGTGCCAGCAGCCCACTGGGTGCGGAGGGGGATGAAAAACTGTTTTTT
CDR3 protein: CASSPLGAEGDEKLFF

clone size: NA
J gene: TRBJ2-7
V gene: TRBV5-4
D gene: TRBD1
CDR3 DNA: TGTGCCAGCAGCTCCGACAGGGGTTACGAGCAGTACTTC
CDR3 protein: CASSSDRGYEQYF

clone size: NA
J gene: TRBJ2-1
V gene: TRBV7-2
D gene: NA
CDR3 DNA: TGTGCCAGCAGCTTCAGGGGCCTTTCCTACAATGAGCAGTTCTTC
CDR3 protein: CASSFRGLSYNEQFF

clone size: few
J gene: TRBJ1-1
V gene: TRBV29-1
D gene: NA
CDR3 DNA: TGCAGGCCCAAGGTGGTAACTGAAGCTTTCTTT
CDR3 protein: CRPKVVTEAFF

clone size: few
J gene: TRBJ2-7
V gene: TRBV7-6
D gene: NA
CDR3 DNA: TGTGCCAGCAGCACCACAGGGAAGCAGTACTTC
CDR3 protein: CASSTTGKQYF

clone size: few
J gene: TRBJ2-2
V gene: TRBV30
D gene: TRBD2
CDR3 DNA: TGTGCCTGGGGGCCAGGACTAGCGGCCGGGGCAGGGGAGCTGTTTTTT
CDR3 protein: CAWGPGLAAGAGELFF

clone size: few
J gene: TRBJ1-5
V gene: TRBV6-5
D gene: NA
CDR3 DNA: TGTGCCAGCAGTTACTCTGGGAATAGCAATCAGCCCCAGCATTTT
CDR3 protein: CASSYSGNSNQPQHF

clone size: NA
J gene: TRBJ2-2
V gene: TRBV28
D gene: NA
CDR3 DNA: TGTGCCAGCAGTTTAGGGCAGCTGAACACCGGGGAGCTGTTTTTT
CDR3 protein: CASSLGQLNTGELFF

clone size: NA
J gene: TRBJ2-1
V gene: TRBV5-1
D gene: NA
CDR3 DNA: TGCGCCACTTACGACTCGGACTCCTACAATGAGCAGTTCTTC
CDR3 protein: CATYDSDSYNEQFF

clone size: NA
J gene: TRBJ1-2
V gene: TRBV23-1
D gene: TRBD1
CDR3 DNA: TGCGCCAGCAGTCAATCCTTAGCCGGGACAGGGAGATATGGCTACACCTTC
CDR3 protein: CASSQSLAGTGRYGYTF

clone size: NA
J gene: TRBJ2-3
V gene: TRBV5-1
D gene: NA
CDR3 DNA: TGCGCCAGCAGCCCGGGACAAGACACAGATACGCAGTATTTT
CDR3 protein: CASSPGQDTDTQYF

clone size: few
J gene: TRBJ2-3
V gene: TRBV18
D gene: NA
CDR3 DNA: TGTGCCAGCTCACCACTATCACAGGGTGGCACAGATACGCAGTATTTT
CDR3 protein: CASSPLSQGGTDTQYF

clone size: few
J gene: TRBJ1-1
V gene: TRBV30
D gene: NA
CDR3 DNA: TGTGCCTGGGCACGGGCTGAAGCTTTCTTT
CDR3 protein: CAWARAEAFF

clone size: NA
J gene: TRBJ1-4
V gene: TRBV6-6
D gene: NA
CDR3 DNA: TGTGCCAGCAGTTACTCGAACAGCTTTCTAAGGGAAAAACTGTTTTTT
CDR3 protein: CASSYSNSFLREKLFF

clone size: few
J gene: TRBJ1-1
V gene: TRBV6-5
D gene: TRBD1
CDR3 DNA: TGTGCCAGCAGTCATGAGACAGGGGCCACTGAAGCTTTCTTT
CDR3 protein: CASSHETGATEAFF

clone size: NA
J gene: TRBJ2-3
V gene: TRBV5-4
D gene: NA
CDR3 DNA: TGTGCCAGCAGCGGAAGCACAGATACGCAGTATTTT
CDR3 protein: CASSGSTDTQYF

clone size: NA
J gene: TRBJ2-5
V gene: TRBV10-3
D gene: TRBD2
CDR3 DNA: TGTGCCGCCTATAGCGGGGGGCCACAAGAGACCCAGTACTTC
CDR3 protein: CAAYSGGPQETQYF

clone size: NA
J gene: TRBJ1-5
V gene: TRBV29-1
D gene: NA
CDR3 DNA: TGCAGCGTTGATCCAGGGTTCAATCAGCCCCAGCATTTT
CDR3 protein: CSVDPGFNQPQHF

clone size: NA
J gene: TRBJ2-7
V gene: TRBV5-1
D gene: TRBD1
CDR3 DNA: TGCGCCAGCGGGCCGGGACAGGGCGCCGAGCAGTACTTC
CDR3 protein: CASGPGQGAEQYF

clone size: NA
J gene: TRBJ1-2
V gene: TRBV7-2
D gene: NA
CDR3 DNA: TGTGCCAGCAGTCCCTGGAGTTCTAACTATGGCTACACCTTC
CDR3 protein: CASSPWSSNYGYTF

clone size: few
J gene: TRBJ2-7
V gene: TRBV30
D gene: TRBD1
CDR3 DNA: TGTGCCTGGAGTCTTCAGGACAGGGGCGAGCAGTACTTC
CDR3 protein: CAWSLQDRGEQYF

clone size: few
J gene: TRBJ2-7
V gene: TRBV7-2
D gene: NA
CDR3 DNA: TGTGCCAGCAGCCCGCGGGCACTGTACGAGCAGTACTTC
CDR3 protein: CASSPRALYEQYF

clone size: NA
J gene: TRBJ1-2
V gene: TRBV28
D gene: NA
CDR3 DNA: TGTGCCAGCAGTTTGACGGGTAATGGCTACACCTTC
CDR3 protein: CASSLTGNGYTF

clone size: NA
J gene: TRBJ2-7
V gene: TRBV4-1
D gene: NA
CDR3 DNA: TGCGCCAGCAGCGTGATCTCCTACGAGCAGTACTTC
CDR3 protein: CASSVISYEQYF